The present entry profiles one T cell receptor (beta chain) with its context. Its cognate antigen has yet to be identified. No much larger clonotype is one base removed from it; base qualities were not supplied. The data stem from a study of T cell responses to AZD1222 COVID-19 vaccine (dated by TCRdb to about 2021). About the full investigation: A total of about 250 trial participants underwent TCR sequencing, of whom roughly 210 had received two doses of AZD1222 and approximately 26 had received two doses of the MenACWY control vaccine. Trial participants were enrolled into age subgroups of 18-55, 56-69 and 70-plus years, which contained 148, 28 and 57 TCR-sequenced participants, respectively.

CDR1 and CDR2 (SGHTA, FQGTGA) derive from the germline V gene. The CDR3 runs 16 amino acids, cysteine and phenylalanine included. The read is trimmed to its CDR3 DNA, 48 bases read in frame from base 1. V loses 3 bases at its end and J loses 4 bases; junction bases beyond the gene matches: 6. The CDR3 regions of human TCRbeta chains were subjected to immunosequencing. As for the original processing: TCRs in the repertoires were compared against a reference library of SARS-CoV-2-specific TCRs that had been generated with the MIRA antigen-specificity platform. Breadth was defined as the fraction of unique TCRs that were SARS-CoV-2-associated. Depth was defined as the fraction of total T cells that were SARS-CoV-2-associated. Using the MIRA data, each spike-specific TCR was mapped to the spike region that the TCR reacts to and placed in a CD4 or CD8 class. Log10-transformed breadth and depth values were compared by one-way ANOVA with Sidak's multiple comparisons tests. As stored in TCRdb, this immuneACCESS dataset retains in-frame rearrangements with V and J assigned. A fraction of the clones does not appear; measured against another copy, unresolved V genes explain less than half of the discrepancy, and the remainder lacks a known reason. V, J and clone size reflect that table, while D and trimming were determined from the DNA. Recorded for this sample are 130,000 to 150,000 clones; around 92% of them occurred a single time. The ten biggest clones cover around 10% of the sample.

Overall study results and their limits: The whole spike protein was spanned by vaccine-associated CD4 TCRs, and dominant responses were seen in regions 160-218 and 743-854. Because no day 14 peak-response samples were available, the repertoires could be characterized only after the peak T cell response. Conclusions about previously exposed vaccinees are limited, since just six AZD1222 recipients were seropositive for SARS-CoV-2 at baseline. Participants were mostly white British, with more females than males. The authors suggested clonal diversity may have been underestimated. Nearly half of unique spike-specific TCRs reportedly recognized epitopes outside regions mutated in the B.1.351 and B.1.1.7 variants. In the small 56-69-year group, the increase in depth fell short of significance, most likely because of low power. A significant rise in spike-specific TCR breadth and depth was observed after two AZD1222 doses relative to day 0 and relative to MenACWY recipients.

The sample's time point, from its label and the paper: sample from adult after SARS-CoV-2 infection, after symptom onset. Two convalescent COVID-19 patients, sampled after symptom onset from adults with prior SARS-CoV-2 infection, were also TCR-sequenced for comparison. The TCR originated in an adult who had recovered from COVID-19. This sequence uses TRBV7-3 and TRBJ2-2, with 9 junctional bases fitting TRBD2. Source: peripheral blood, taken after recovery from COVID-19. The CDR3 sequence is CASSLTWTSVTGELFF. The bases read TGTGCCAGCAGCTTGACATGGACTAGCGTCACCGGGGAGCTGTTTTTT.